The source of this T cell receptor (beta chain) is a study of shared clonotypes between healthy human individuals. Study processing details: Junction-only immunoSEQ data arrived without quality scores, meaning filtering differed. TCRdb's copy holds only in-frame clones and misses some; the assay was immunoSEQ multiplex PCR. V and J calls and clone size are those listed in that table; D and trimming were worked out from the DNA. This sample carries under 600,000 clones, roughly 72% of them seen once, and the ten largest clones take about 12%. Healthy and HIV-negative, the adult donors had no recent acute infections or vaccinations. Within Nashville, Tennessee resided all donors, each a Caucasian adult. Deletions cut 5 bases from V and 4 bases from J, with 17 bases between. The CDR3 sequence is 16 residues long. Germline lookup yields CDR1 SGHTA and CDR2 FQGNSA.

The chain has TRBV7-2 and TRBJ2-2; D is perhaps TRBD2 (6 bases). The receptor was derived from a woman in her forties in good health. Some clones in this sample may be carry-over from other donors' samples. Sequenced sample: PBMCs. CDR3: CASSQMRGRGTGELFF. Written as DNA, the CDR3 is TGTGCCAGCAGCCAGATGCGGGGTCGCGGCACCGGGGAGCTGTTTTTT.